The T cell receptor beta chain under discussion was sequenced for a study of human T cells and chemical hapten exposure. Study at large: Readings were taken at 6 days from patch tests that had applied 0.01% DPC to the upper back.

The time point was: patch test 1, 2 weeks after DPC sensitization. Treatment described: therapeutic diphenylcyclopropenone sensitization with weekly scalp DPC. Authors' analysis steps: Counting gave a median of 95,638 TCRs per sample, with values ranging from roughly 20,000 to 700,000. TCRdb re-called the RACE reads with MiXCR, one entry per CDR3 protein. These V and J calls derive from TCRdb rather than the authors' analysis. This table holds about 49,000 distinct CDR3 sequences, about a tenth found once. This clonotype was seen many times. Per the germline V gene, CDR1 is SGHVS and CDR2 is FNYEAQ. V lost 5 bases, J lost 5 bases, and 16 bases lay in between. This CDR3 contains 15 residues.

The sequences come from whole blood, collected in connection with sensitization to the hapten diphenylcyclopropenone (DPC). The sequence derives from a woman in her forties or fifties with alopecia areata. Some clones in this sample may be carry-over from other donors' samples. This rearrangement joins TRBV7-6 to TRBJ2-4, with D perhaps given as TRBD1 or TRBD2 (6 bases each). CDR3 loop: CASSASRGPENIQYF. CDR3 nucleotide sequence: TGTGCCAGCAGCGCATCCCGGGGGCCGGAAAACATTCAGTACTTC.